Shown below are 22 T cell receptor beta chains from a single sample sequenced in a study of beta chain features in type 1 diabetes. The whole isolated RNA underwent reverse transcription, so sequencing captured expressed TCRB transcripts. Libraries were prepared by immunoSEQ multiplex PCR; TCRdb keeps only in-frame clonotypes and omits some of them. The sample contains around 250,000 clones, 55% to 70% of which appear only once. Sequenced input: naive CD4+ T cells from blood. These receptors were obtained from a man aged 25-40 years in good health.

Worth noting for this clone: The sample contains more than one DNA sequence encoding this CDR3. This chain joins TRBV30 and TRBJ2-3; tentatively, D is TRBD1 (6 bases). The V gene lost 0 bases and the J gene lost 3 bases, with 7 bases spanning the gap. The germline V gene encodes CDR1 GTSNPN and CDR2 SVGIG (reference sequence). The CDR3 runs to 13 residues. DNA of the CDR3: TGTGCCTGGAGTGTACAGGGAACAGATACGCAGTATTTT. Translated, it gives CAWSVQGTDTQYF.

This chain joins TRBV6-5 and TRBJ1-1; TRBD1 might be the D (5 bases). The V gene's germline CDR1 is MNHEY and CDR2 SVGAGI. The V end lost 6 bases, the J end lost 8 bases, and 10 bases lay between the germline ends. The CDR3 covers 11 residues. CDR3 in DNA: TGTGCCAGCAGGGGTCCAGGGGAAGCTTTCTTT. It specifies CASRGPGEAFF.

This chain joins TRBV15 and TRBJ2-3, with D tentatively TRBD2 (5 bases). This CDR3 has 17 residues. Trimming stripped 1 base from V and 0 bases from J, with 14 bases between. Germline loops: CDR1 LNHNV, CDR2 YYDKDF (reference sequence). The CDR3 nucleotides read TGTGCCACCAGCAGAGGAATCGCTAGCTCGAGCACAGATACGCAGTATTTT. Amino acid sequence: CATSRGIASSSTDTQYF. Full variable domain (rest looked up from reference TRBV15 and TRBJ2-3): DAMVIQNPRYQVTQFGKPVTLSCSQTLNHNVMYWYQQKSSQAPKLLFHYYDKDFNNEADTPDNFQSRRPNTSFCFLDIRSPGLGDTAMYLCATSRGIASSSTDTQYFGPGTRLTVL.

The chain employs TRBV30 and TRBJ1-5; D is unclear. Germline loops: CDR1 GTSNPN, CDR2 SVGIG (reference sequence). The CDR3 is 14 amino acids. V lost 0 bases and J lost 7, with 13 bases in between. The CDR3 coding sequence is TGTGCCTGGAGTGTCCTCCCGGTTGGGCAGCCCCAGCATTTT. Translating it yields CAWSVLPVGQPQHF.

This chain links TRBV6-6 with TRBJ2-2; 8 nucleotides line up with TRBD1. The CDR3 totals 15 residues. V shed 10 bases and J 6 bases; nucleotides not matched to a gene: 13. Looked up from germline, CDR1 is MNHNY and CDR2 is SVGAGI (reference sequence). DNA for the CDR3: TGTGCCACTAACCTGGCACAGGGGGTTTCCGGGGAGCTGTTTTTT. Protein product: CATNLAQGVSGELFF.

The rearrangement uses TRBV30 and TRBJ2-7, with D uncertain. V was trimmed by 2 bases and J by 3 bases, leaving 5 bases between them. This CDR3 has 11 amino acids. The germline gives CDR1 GTSNPN, CDR2 SVGIG (reference sequence). CDR3 region: CAWSWDYEQYF. CDR3 DNA sequence: TGTGCCTGGAGTTGGGACTACGAGCAGTACTTC.

There are a few counts of this clone. J is TRBJ2-1 and V is TRBV5-1; 7 nucleotides match TRBD1. Germline V lookup: CDR1 SGHRS, CDR2 YFSETQ. The V and J ends lost 4 bases and 3 bases, in that order; junction bases with no gene match: 10. The CDR3 runs to 16 residues. The CDR3 DNA reads as TGCGCCAGCAGCCCGATACCGGGACAGAGCTACAATGAGCAGTTCTTC. Its protein product is CASSPIPGQSYNEQFF.

The chain is built from TRBV6-5 and TRBJ2-2; possible D gene TRBD1, 6 bases. CDR3 length equals 12 residues. The germline V gene has CDR1 MNHEY and CDR2 SVGAGI. The CDR3 region is CAHRDTTGELFF. CDR3 coding DNA: TGTGCGCACCGGGACACAACCGGGGAGCTGTTTTTT.

The chain is built from TRBV29-1 and TRBJ2-7; either TRBD1 or TRBD2 may fit D (5 bases each). The V end lost 3 bases, the J end lost 3 bases, and 12 bases lay between the germline ends. Germline CDR1 is SQVTM and CDR2 is ANQGSEA. The CDR3 extends over 13 amino acids. CDR3 sequence (DNA): TGCAGCGTTGAGGGGGATCCAGACTACGAGCAGTACTTC. Encoded protein: CSVEGDPDYEQYF.

The V and J genes are TRBV5-1 and TRBJ2-3; perhaps TRBD2 as D (6 bases). The germline V and J ends were trimmed by 2 bases and 3 bases, with 10 bases remaining between them. The CDR3 is 14 amino acids. Germline CDR1 reads SGHRS; CDR2 reads YFSETQ. CDR3 coding DNA: TGCGCCAGCAGCTTTTCGCGGGAAACAGATACGCAGTATTTT. It specifies CASSFSRETDTQYF.

V usage is TRBV9 and J usage is TRBJ2-1; TRBD2 is a possible D gene (5 bases). CDR1 is SGDLS and CDR2 is YYNGEE in the germline V gene. Deletions cut 4 bases from V and 9 bases from J, with 14 bases between. The CDR3 totals 13 residues. CDR3 amino acids: CASSMEDRTEQFF. CDR3 DNA sequence: TGTGCCAGCAGCATGGAGGATCGGACTGAGCAGTTCTTC.

The chain carries TRBV30 and TRBJ2-5; tentative D call: TRBD1 (6 bases). The CDR3 spans 14 residues. CDR1 GTSNPN and CDR2 SVGIG come from the germline V gene (reference sequence). V lost 1 base and J 1 base, leaving 10 bases between the germline ends. Written as DNA, the CDR3 is TGTGCCTGGAGTGGGGGGCGGAGCCAAGAGACCCAGTACTTC. Encoded protein: CAWSGGRSQETQYF.

The genes are TRBV4-3 and TRBJ2-7; TRBD2 aligns across 8 bases. Trimming removed 0 bases from V and 4 bases from J; junction bases left unmatched: 8. The CDR3 totals 16 residues. Germline values: CDR1 LGHNA, CDR2 YSLEER. The CDR3 loop is CASSQDRTSGSYEQYF. DNA for the CDR3: TGCGCCAGCAGCCAAGATCGAACCAGCGGGAGTTACGAGCAGTACTTC.

In this sample, this clone turned up a few times. This chain connects TRBV30 to TRBJ2-1; TRBD2 matches 10 bases. The CDR3 has 14 residues. V lost 0 bases, J lost 4 bases, and 0 bases stayed unmatched. Germline V lookup: CDR1 GTSNPN, CDR2 SVGIG (reference sequence). CDR3 coding DNA: TGTGCCTGGAGTGTACTAGCGGGATACAATGAGCAGTTCTTC. Protein: CAWSVLAGYNEQFF.

V and J are TRBV10-1 and TRBJ2-1; no definite D call. V shed 2 bases and J shed 4 bases, with 9 bases lying between them. Germline CDR1 and CDR2: WNHNN and SYGVQD (reference sequence). The CDR3 consists of 14 residues. The CDR3 nucleotides read TGCGCCAGCAGTGAGACCCTGGGATACAATGAGCAGTTCTTC. Its translation is CASSETLGYNEQFF.

The chain is built from TRBV28 and TRBJ2-5; 7 bases are a match to TRBD1. V was pared by 4 bases and J by 3 bases, with 8 bases of the junction left unmatched. CDR3 length: 15 amino acids. CDR1 and CDR2 (germline): MDHEN, SYDVKM. This CDR3 is CASSSHTGAEETQYF. The CDR3 region has the DNA TGTGCCAGCAGTTCGCACACAGGGGCCGAAGAGACCCAGTACTTC.

This clone occurred a few times. The chain employs TRBV30 and TRBJ1-6; possible D gene TRBD1, 5 bases. The CDR3 spans 13 residues. Trimming took off 0 bases at V and 12 bases at J, with 12 bases between the two ends. Per germline, CDR1 GTSNPN and CDR2 SVGIG (reference sequence). In DNA, the CDR3 is TGTGCCTGGAGTGTACAGGACTATCTACCCCTCCACTTT. Encoded protein: CAWSVQDYLPLHF.

The V call is TRBV18, the J call TRBJ2-7; D perhaps matches TRBD1 (6 bases). CDR1 KGHSH and CDR2 LQKENI come from the germline V gene. V lost 2 bases, J lost 3 bases, and 17 bases lay in between. This CDR3 spans 16 amino acids. The CDR3 region has the DNA TGTGCCAGCTCACCAGCTATGGGGGCAGCCTTCTACGAGCAGTACTTC. This gives the protein CASSPAMGAAFYEQYF.

This chain connects TRBV18 to TRBJ2-5, with 8 bases identical to TRBD1. Looked up from germline, CDR1 is KGHSH and CDR2 is LQKENI. The V and J ends lost 3 bases and 10 bases, in that order; junction bases with no gene match: 7. The CDR3 consists of 13 residues. CDR3 DNA sequence: TGTGCCAGCTCACCCCAGGACAGGGTTGACCAGTACTTC. Translated, it gives CASSPQDRVDQYF.

This rearrangement joins TRBV30 to TRBJ2-2; the D gene is possibly TRBD1 (6 bases). The germline V gene encodes CDR1 GTSNPN and CDR2 SVGIG (reference sequence). Trimming removed 4 bases at V and 4 bases at J, with 10 bases between. There are 13 residues in the CDR3. CDR3: CAWTGQLTGELFF. The DNA of the CDR3 is TGTGCCTGGACTGGACAGCTCACCGGGGAGCTGTTTTTT.

V usage is TRBV7-6 and J usage is TRBJ1-2; TRBD1 aligns across 7 bases. V dropped 4 bases and J dropped 3; count of bases not matched to a gene: 5. The germline V gene has CDR1 SGHVS and CDR2 FNYEAQ. The CDR3 is 14 amino acids. The CDR3 DNA sequence: TGTGCCAGCAGCTCCGACAGGGTGGACTATGGCTACACCTTC. As protein: CASSSDRVDYGYTF.

The J gene is TRBJ1-1, the V gene TRBV30, with 10 bases lining up with TRBD1. Losses at the gene ends were 5 bases for V and 3 bases for J; bases not matched to a gene: 3. Germline V gives CDR1 GTSNPN, CDR2 SVGIG (reference sequence). The CDR3 covers 13 residues. CDR3 in amino acids: CAWSGTGDTEAFF. CDR3 nucleotide sequence: TGTGCCTGGTCCGGGACAGGGGACACTGAAGCTTTCTTT.